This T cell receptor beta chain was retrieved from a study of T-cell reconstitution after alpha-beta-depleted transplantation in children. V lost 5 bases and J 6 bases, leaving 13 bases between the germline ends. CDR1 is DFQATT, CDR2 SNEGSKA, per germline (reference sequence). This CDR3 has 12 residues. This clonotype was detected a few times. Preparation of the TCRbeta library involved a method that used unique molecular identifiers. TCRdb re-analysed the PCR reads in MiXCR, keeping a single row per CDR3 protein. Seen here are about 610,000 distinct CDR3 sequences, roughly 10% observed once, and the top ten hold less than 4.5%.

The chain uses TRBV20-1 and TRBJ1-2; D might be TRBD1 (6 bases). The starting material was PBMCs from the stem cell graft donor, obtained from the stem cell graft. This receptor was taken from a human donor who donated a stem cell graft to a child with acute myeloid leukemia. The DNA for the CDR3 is TGCAGTGCTGCCGACAGGTTGGATGGCTACACCTTC. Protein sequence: CSAADRLDGYTF.